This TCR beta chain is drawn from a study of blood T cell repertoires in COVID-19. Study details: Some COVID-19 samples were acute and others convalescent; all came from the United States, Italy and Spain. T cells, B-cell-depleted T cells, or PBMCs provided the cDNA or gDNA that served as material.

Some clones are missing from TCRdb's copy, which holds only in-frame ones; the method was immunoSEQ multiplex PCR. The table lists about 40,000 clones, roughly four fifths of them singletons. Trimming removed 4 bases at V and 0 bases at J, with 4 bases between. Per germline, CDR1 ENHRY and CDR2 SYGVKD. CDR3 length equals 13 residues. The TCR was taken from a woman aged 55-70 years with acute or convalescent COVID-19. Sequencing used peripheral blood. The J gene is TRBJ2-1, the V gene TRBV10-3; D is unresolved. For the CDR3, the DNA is TGTGCCATCAGTGCTAGCTCCTACAATGAGCAGTTCTTC. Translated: CAISASSYNEQFF.